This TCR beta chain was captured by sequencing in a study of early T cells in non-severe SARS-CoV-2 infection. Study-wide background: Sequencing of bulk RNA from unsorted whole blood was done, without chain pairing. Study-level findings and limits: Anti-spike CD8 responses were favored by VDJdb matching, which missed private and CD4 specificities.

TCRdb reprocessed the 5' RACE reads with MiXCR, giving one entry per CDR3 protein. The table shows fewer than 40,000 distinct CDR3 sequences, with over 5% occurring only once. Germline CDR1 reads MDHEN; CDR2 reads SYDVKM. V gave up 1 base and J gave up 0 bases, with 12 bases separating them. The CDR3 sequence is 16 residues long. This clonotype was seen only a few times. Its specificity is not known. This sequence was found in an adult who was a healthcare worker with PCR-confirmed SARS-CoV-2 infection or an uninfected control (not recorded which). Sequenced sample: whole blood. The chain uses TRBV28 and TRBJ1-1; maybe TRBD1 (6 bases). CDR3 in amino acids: CASSLSGVGMNTEAFF. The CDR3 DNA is TGTGCCAGCAGTTTATCAGGGGTTGGGATGAACACTGAAGCTTTCTTT.